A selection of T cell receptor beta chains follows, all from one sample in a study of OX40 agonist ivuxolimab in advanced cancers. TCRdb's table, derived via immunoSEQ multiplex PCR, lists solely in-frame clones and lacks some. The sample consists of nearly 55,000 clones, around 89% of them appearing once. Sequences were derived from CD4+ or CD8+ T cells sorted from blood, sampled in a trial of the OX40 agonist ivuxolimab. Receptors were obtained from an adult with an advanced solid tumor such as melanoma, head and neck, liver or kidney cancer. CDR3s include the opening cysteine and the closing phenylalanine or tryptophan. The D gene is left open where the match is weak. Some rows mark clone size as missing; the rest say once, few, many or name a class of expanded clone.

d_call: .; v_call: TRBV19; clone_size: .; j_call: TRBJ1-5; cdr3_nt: TGTGCCAGTACCCCAATCCCATCCGCGAGTCAGCCCCAGCATTTT; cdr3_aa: CASTPIPSASQPQHF
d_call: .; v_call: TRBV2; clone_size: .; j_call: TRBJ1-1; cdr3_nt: TGTGCCAGCAGTGGCTACACTGAAGCTTTCTTT; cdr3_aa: CASSGYTEAFF
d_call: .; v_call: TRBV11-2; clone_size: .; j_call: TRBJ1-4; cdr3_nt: TGTGCCAGCAGCTTCGTAGGGGGTGTTAATGAAAAACTGTTTTTT; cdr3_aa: CASSFVGGVNEKLFF
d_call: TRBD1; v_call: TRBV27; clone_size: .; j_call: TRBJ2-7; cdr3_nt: TGTGCCAGCAGTACATGGACAGGGCTCGAGCAGTACTTC; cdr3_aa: CASSTWTGLEQYF
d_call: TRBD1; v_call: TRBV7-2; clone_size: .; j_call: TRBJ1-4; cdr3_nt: TGTGCCAGCAGCCGACAGGGGGCAACTAATGAAAAACTGTTTTTT; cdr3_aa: CASSRQGATNEKLFF
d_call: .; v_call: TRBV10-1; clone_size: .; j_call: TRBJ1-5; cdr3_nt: TGCGCCAGCGGAGCCCAAGGGAATCAGCCCCAGCATTTT; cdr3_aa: CASGAQGNQPQHF
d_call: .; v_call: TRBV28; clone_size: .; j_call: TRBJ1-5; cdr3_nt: TGTGCCGCAGCCCTTAGGAATAGCAATCAGCCCCAGCATTTT; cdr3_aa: CAAALRNSNQPQHF
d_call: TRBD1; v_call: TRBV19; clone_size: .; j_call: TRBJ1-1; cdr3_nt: TGTGCCAGTAGTGTCCGACAGGGAAAGAACACTGAAGCTTTCTTT; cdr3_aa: CASSVRQGKNTEAFF
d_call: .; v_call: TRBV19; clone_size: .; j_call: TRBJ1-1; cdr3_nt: TGTGCCAGTTCTAGAACGAACACTGAAGCTTTCTTT; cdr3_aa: CASSRTNTEAFF
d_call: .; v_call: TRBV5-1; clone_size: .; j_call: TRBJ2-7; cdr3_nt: TGCGCCAGCGGCCCGGCCCGAGGCGGGAACGAGCAGTACTTC; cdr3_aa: CASGPARGGNEQYF
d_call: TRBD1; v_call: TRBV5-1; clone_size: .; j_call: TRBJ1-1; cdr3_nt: TGCGCCAGCAGCTGGGACAGTAGTTACACTGAAGCTTTCTTT; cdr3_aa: CASSWDSSYTEAFF
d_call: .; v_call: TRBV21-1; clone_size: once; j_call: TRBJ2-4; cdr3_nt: TGTGCCAGCAGCAAAATACGCGGGGGAATAGCCAAAAACATTCAGTACTTC; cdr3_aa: CASSKIRGGIAKNIQYF
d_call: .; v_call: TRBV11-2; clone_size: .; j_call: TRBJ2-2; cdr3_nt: TGTGCCAGCAGCTTAAGTACAGGGTTCAACACCGGGGAGCTGTTTTTT; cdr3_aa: CASSLSTGFNTGELFF
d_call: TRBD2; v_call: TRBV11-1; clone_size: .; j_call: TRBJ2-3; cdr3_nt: TGTGCCAGCAGCTTAGGTCTAGCGGGAGGGCAGTATTTT; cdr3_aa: CASSLGLAGGQYF
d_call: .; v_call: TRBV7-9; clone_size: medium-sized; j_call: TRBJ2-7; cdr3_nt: TGTGCCAGCAGTATTGGATTCGGGGCCCCGAGGCAGTACTTC; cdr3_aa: CASSIGFGAPRQYF
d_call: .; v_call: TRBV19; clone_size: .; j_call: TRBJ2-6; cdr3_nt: TGTGCCAGTAGTATAGATCCTAGGTCAGCCGGGGCCAACGTCCTGACTTTC; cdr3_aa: CASSIDPRSAGANVLTF
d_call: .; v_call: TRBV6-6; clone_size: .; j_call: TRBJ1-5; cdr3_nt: TGTGCCAGCACGGAAGGGGCACCGTACAATCAGCCCCAGCATTTT; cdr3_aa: CASTEGAPYNQPQHF
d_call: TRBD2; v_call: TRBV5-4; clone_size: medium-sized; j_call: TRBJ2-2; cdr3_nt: TGTGCCAGCAGCTTGGGGACTAGTCGTACCGGGGAGCTGTTTTTT; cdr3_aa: CASSLGTSRTGELFF
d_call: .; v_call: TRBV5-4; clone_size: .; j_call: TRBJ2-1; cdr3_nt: TGTGCCAGCAGTCCCAGGGGAGGCGGGAGCTCCTACAATGAGCAGTTCTTC; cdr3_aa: CASSPRGGGSSYNEQFF
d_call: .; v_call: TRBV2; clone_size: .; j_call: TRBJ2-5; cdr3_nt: TGTGCCAGCAGTGATGCGGGAAGGGAGGAGACCCAGTACTTC; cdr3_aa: CASSDAGREETQYF
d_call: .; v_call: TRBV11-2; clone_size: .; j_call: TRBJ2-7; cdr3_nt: TGTGCCAGCAGCTCCGTCCAAACAGTCAGGGAGCAGTACTTC; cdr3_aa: CASSSVQTVREQYF
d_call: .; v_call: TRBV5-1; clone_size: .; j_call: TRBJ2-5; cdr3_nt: TGCGCCAGCAGCTTACAATTCCGGACACCCCGGGGGACCCAGTACTTC; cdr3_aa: CASSLQFRTPRGTQYF
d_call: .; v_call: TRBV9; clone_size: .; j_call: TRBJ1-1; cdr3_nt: TGTGCCAGCAGCCCCCAAGCCCTCTCGCGACCCCAGAATGAAGCTTTCTTT; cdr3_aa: CASSPQALSRPQNEAFF
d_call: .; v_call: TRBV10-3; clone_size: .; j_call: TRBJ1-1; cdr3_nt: TGTGCCGTCCGGGAAGGGGTGGGCACTGAAGCTTTCTTT; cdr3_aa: CAVREGVGTEAFF
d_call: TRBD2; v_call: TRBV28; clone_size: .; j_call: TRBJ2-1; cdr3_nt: TGTGCCAGCAGTCCGATAAGCGGGGGGGTCTACAATGAGCAGTTCTTC; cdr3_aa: CASSPISGGVYNEQFF
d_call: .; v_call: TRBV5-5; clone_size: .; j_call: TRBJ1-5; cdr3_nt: TGTGCCAGCAGCTTGGAAGGGCATAGCAATCAGCCCCAGCATTTT; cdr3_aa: CASSLEGHSNQPQHF
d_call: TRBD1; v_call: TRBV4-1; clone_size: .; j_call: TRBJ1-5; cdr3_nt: TGCGCCAGCAGCCGGACGGACAGGGGGATTGGCAATCAGCCCCAGCATTTT; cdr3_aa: CASSRTDRGIGNQPQHF
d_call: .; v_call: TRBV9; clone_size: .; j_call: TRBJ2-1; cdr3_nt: TGTGCCAGCAGCGTAGGTCGAGTGGGTACGGGAGAGCAGTTCTTC; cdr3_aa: CASSVGRVGTGEQFF
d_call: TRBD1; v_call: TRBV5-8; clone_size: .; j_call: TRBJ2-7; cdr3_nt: TGTGCCAGCAGCGGACTGACCGGGACAGGAGACGAGCAGTACTTC; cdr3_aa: CASSGLTGTGDEQYF
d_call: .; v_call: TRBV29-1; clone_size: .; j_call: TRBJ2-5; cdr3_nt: TGCAGCGTTGCGGCGCAGCTAGAGACCCAGTACTTC; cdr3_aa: CSVAAQLETQYF
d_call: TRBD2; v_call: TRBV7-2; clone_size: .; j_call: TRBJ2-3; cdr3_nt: TGTGCCAGCAGCCGGACTAGCGGGGGGAACACAGATACGCAGTATTTT; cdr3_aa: CASSRTSGGNTDTQYF
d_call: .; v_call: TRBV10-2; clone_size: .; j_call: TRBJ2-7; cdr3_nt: TGCGCCAGCAGTGAGGGACGGTCCTACGAGCAGTACTTC; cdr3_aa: CASSEGRSYEQYF
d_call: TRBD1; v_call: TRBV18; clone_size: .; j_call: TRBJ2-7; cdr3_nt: TGTGCCAGCTCACTCCGGGACAGGGGCTACGAGCAGTACTTC; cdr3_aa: CASSLRDRGYEQYF
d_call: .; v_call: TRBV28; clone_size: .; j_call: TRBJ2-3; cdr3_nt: TGTGCCAGCAGTCCTTCTAGCGCCAGCACAGATACGCAGTATTTT; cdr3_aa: CASSPSSASTDTQYF
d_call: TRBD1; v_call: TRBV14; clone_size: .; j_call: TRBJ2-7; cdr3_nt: TGTGCCAGCAGCCGAGCGACAGGGACAAGGTACGAGCAGTACTTC; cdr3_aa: CASSRATGTRYEQYF
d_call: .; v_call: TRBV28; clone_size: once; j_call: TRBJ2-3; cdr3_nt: TGTGCCAGCAGTCCGGCGAGACTGGTTAGCACAGATACGCAGTATTTT; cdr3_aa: CASSPARLVSTDTQYF
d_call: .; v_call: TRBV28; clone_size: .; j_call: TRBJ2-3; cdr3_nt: TGTGCCAGCAGTCCCCCGACCACAGATACGCAGTATTTT; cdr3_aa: CASSPPTTDTQYF
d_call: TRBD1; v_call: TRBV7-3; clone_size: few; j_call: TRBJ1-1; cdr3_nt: TGTGCCAGCAGCGAAAACAGGGGGCACGCTTTCTTT; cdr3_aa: CASSENRGHAFF
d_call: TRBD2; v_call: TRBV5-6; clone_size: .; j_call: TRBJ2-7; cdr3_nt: TGTGCCAGCAGCTTGGGGCGGAGGGAGGGCGAGCAGTACTTC; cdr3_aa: CASSLGRREGEQYF